This passage covers 21 T cell receptor beta chains from one sample sequenced in a study of identical twins. MiXCR was run by TCRdb on the 5' RACE reads, yielding one entry per CDR3 protein. Of hundreds of thousands of distinct CDR3 sequences in the sample, roughly 20% were seen once. These data were likewise used in another study, on T cells expressing NK-cell markers.

The sequenced sample consisted of PBMCs. Every receptor here comes from a woman in her late teens or twenties in good health.

There are a few counts of this clonotype. This chain links TRBV4-3 with TRBJ2-1; 9 bases match TRBD2. This CDR3 spans 17 amino acids. Looked up from germline, CDR1 is LGHNA and CDR2 is YSLEER. With 0 bases clipped from V and 0 bases from J, the junction kept 3 bases outside the gene matches. The CDR3 protein is CASSQDTSGFSYNEQFF. The DNA of the CDR3 is TGCGCCAGCAGCCAAGATACTAGCGGGTTCTCCTACAATGAGCAGTTCTTC.

This clonotype was found many times. The genes are TRBV4-2 and TRBJ1-3, with D possibly TRBD1 on 5 matching bases. The CDR3 is 18 amino acids. V was trimmed by 4 bases and J by 4 bases, leaving 23 bases between them. Looked up from germline, CDR1 is LGHNA and CDR2 is YNFKEQ. The CDR3 here is CASSPRIPRGRRGNTIYF. The DNA of the CDR3 is TGTGCCAGCAGCCCCCGAATCCCCCGGGGACGGAGAGGAAACACCATATATTTT.

The rearrangement joins TRBV5-1 to TRBJ1-1; 8 positions agree with TRBD1. Germline values: CDR1 SGHRS, CDR2 YFSETQ. The CDR3 spans 14 residues. V lost 2 bases, J lost 5 bases, and 5 bases stayed unmatched. As DNA, the CDR3 is TGCGCCAGCAGCTTCGGACAGGGAGCAACTGAAGCTTTCTTT. Translated, it gives CASSFGQGATEAFF.

This clonotype was observed many times. V gene TRBV7-9 combines with J gene TRBJ2-2; D ambiguous. V was trimmed by 7 bases and J by 3 bases, leaving 9 bases between them. Germline lookup yields CDR1 SEHNR and CDR2 FQNEAQ (reference sequence). The CDR3 covers 13 residues. The CDR3 DNA reads TGTGCCAGCATTTTAGGAGACACCGGGGAGCTGTTTTTT. This codes for CASILGDTGELFF.

This clonotype was recorded a few times. The rearrangement links TRBV5-6 to TRBJ1-1, with 8 bases fitting TRBD1. V lost 4 bases to trimming and J lost 10 bases; unmatched junction nucleotides: 12. Germline CDR1 and CDR2: SGHDT and YYEEEE. CDR3 size: 14 residues. The CDR3 DNA reads TGTGCCAGCAGCACACGCTGGACAGGGAAGGTAGCTTTCTTT. Translating it yields CASSTRWTGKVAFF.

V and J are TRBV5-6 and TRBJ2-5; tentatively, D is TRBD2 (5 bases). This CDR3 is 12 amino acids long. Trimming took 7 bases from V and 5 from J, leaving 12 bases between them. CDR1 and CDR2 from the germline V gene are SGHDT and YYEEEE. In nucleotides, the CDR3 is TGTGCCAGCGAGCGTTGGGAGGAGACCCAGTACTTC. It encodes CASERWEETQYF.

This clonotype has just a few counts. The CDR3 bases are TGCAGTGCTAGAACCCTAGCGGGCCTCCCCTCCTACGAGCAGTACTTC. Translated: CSARTLAGLPSYEQYF. The rearrangement links TRBV20-1 to TRBJ2-7; 8 bases agree with TRBD2. This CDR3 has 16 amino acids. Germline V gene lookup returns CDR1 DFQATT and CDR2 SNEGSKA (reference sequence). The V and J ends lost 2 bases and 0 bases, in that order; junction bases with no gene match: 9.

This clonotype occurred many times. This chain uses TRBV7-8 with TRBJ2-3, with 9 bases fitting TRBD1. V trimming: 1 base; J trimming: 3 bases; junction bases outside the gene matches: 5. There are 16 residues in the CDR3. Germline CDR1 is SGHVS and CDR2 is FQNEAQ. The CDR3 sequence: CASSLGTGGGTDTQYF. CDR3 DNA: TGTGCCAGCAGCTTAGGAACAGGGGGCGGAACAGATACGCAGTATTTT.

The rearrangement joins TRBV7-2 to TRBJ2-3; D is ambiguous. This CDR3 is built from 12 residues. CDR1 is SGHTA and CDR2 is FQGNSA in the germline V gene. V lost 11 bases to trimming and J lost 3 bases, with 12 bases between them. DNA of the CDR3: TGTGCCTACAAGTACATTACAGATACGCAGTATTTT. This translates into CAYKYITDTQYF.

This clonotype was observed at least ten times. The V gene is TRBV12-3 or TRBV12-4, the J gene TRBJ1-5; D not resolved. Trimming removed 7 bases at V and 4 bases at J, with 11 bases between. The CDR3 loop spans 13 amino acids. The CDR3 sequence: CASTHGSNQPQHF. CDR3 DNA sequence: TGTGCCAGCACCCACGGGAGTAATCAGCCCCAGCATTTT.

This clonotype was observed a handful of times. V is TRBV6-2 or TRBV6-3 and J is TRBJ2-1; D call uncertain. V shed 6 bases and J shed 1 base, with 10 bases lying between them. The CDR3 spans 14 residues. From germline, CDR1 is MNHEY and CDR2 SVGEGT. The CDR3 spells CASSLLRSYNEQFF. The CDR3 DNA sequence: TGTGCCAGCAGCCTTTTACGGTCCTACAATGAGCAGTTCTTC.

The V call is TRBV5-6, the J call TRBJ2-7, with D hard to call. The length of the CDR3 is 12 residues. V was trimmed by 2 bases and J by 6 bases, leaving 9 bases between them. CDR1 and CDR2 (germline): SGHDT, YYEEEE. This CDR3 reads CASSFTVAEQYF. In DNA, the CDR3 is TGTGCCAGCAGCTTTACCGTCGCCGAGCAGTACTTC.

This sequence joins TRBV20-1 and TRBJ1-2; D ambiguous. The CDR3 has 11 residues. The V gene's germline CDR1 is DFQATT and CDR2 SNEGSKA (reference sequence). Trimming removed 6 bases at V and 8 bases at J, with 13 bases between. This chain's CDR3 is CSAAVRGGYTF. The CDR3 region has the DNA TGCAGTGCCGCTGTGCGAGGGGGCTACACCTTC.

The rearrangement joins TRBV7-6 to TRBJ1-2, with D possibly matching TRBD1 (5 bases). V was cut by 1 base and J by 4 bases, with 16 bases left in between. The V gene's germline CDR1 is SGHVS and CDR2 FNYEAQ. The CDR3 runs to 16 residues. The CDR3 nucleotides are TGTGCCAGCAGCTTAGGAGGGAGGGACGGGTTCTATGGCTACACCTTC. Its translation: CASSLGGRDGFYGYTF. Full variable domain (remainder filled in from reference TRBV7-6 and TRBJ1-2): GAGVSQSPRYKVTKRGQDVALRCDPISGHVSLYWYRQALGQGPEFLTYFNYEAQQDKSGLPNDRFSAERPEGSISTLTIQRTEQRDSAMYRCASSLGGRDGFYGYTFGSGTRLTVV.

This clonotype was recorded many times. The rearrangement links TRBV25-1 to TRBJ1-1; D is undetermined. The V end was cut by 0 bases, the J end by 1 base, with 3 bases between. CDR1 and CDR2 from the germline V gene are MGHDK and SYGVNS. The length of the CDR3 is 13 residues. The CDR3 is CASSEYRNTEAFF. CDR3 sequence (DNA): TGTGCCAGCAGTGAATACCGGAACACTGAAGCTTTCTTT.

This clonotype was found a few times. The rearrangement links TRBV4-1 to TRBJ2-1, with 14 bases matching TRBD2. The V gene's germline CDR1 is MGHRA and CDR2 YSYEKL. V shed 8 bases and J 5 bases; nucleotides not matched to a gene: 5. CDR3 length equals 15 residues. The CDR3 DNA sequence: TGCGCCAGCCGACTAGCGGGAGGGATTAACAATGAGCAGTTCTTC. This translates into CASRLAGGINNEQFF.

The CDR3 DNA reads as TGTGCCAGCAGCGGGACTAGCCCCTACAATGAGCAGTTCTTC. Residues: CASSGTSPYNEQFF. The rearrangement joins TRBV5-5 to TRBJ2-1, with 9 bases matching TRBD2. The CDR3 extends over 14 amino acids. Germline CDR1 is SGHKS and CDR2 is YYEKEE (reference sequence). The V gene end was trimmed by 4 bases and the J gene end by 2 bases; junction bases not matched to a gene: 1.

This clonotype turned up a few times. This chain links TRBV27 with TRBJ2-7, with TRBD1 matching 7 bases. The CDR3 extends over 14 amino acids. V lost 3 bases, J lost 5 bases, and 7 bases stayed unmatched. Per the germline V gene, CDR1 is MNHEY and CDR2 is SMNVEV (reference sequence). The CDR3 spells CASSLGQGVDEQYF. CDR3 nucleotides: TGTGCCAGCAGTTTGGGGCAGGGGGTTGACGAGCAGTACTTC.

This clonotype showed up just a few times. The V gene is TRBV4-1, the J gene TRBJ2-3; D gene ambiguous. V was trimmed by 5 bases and J by 6 bases, leaving 12 bases between them. Germline V gene data show CDR1 as MGHRA and CDR2 as YSYEKL. The length of the CDR3 is 13 residues. The CDR3 region is CASSEYRVDTQYF. The CDR3 region has the DNA TGCGCCAGCAGCGAGTACCGAGTGGATACGCAGTATTTT.

The rearrangement uses TRBV20-1 and TRBJ2-7, with TRBD2 identical over 10 bases. Germline loops: CDR1 DFQATT, CDR2 SNEGSKA (reference sequence). Germline trimming cut 5 bases from V and 4 bases from J; bases unmatched to any gene: 11. CDR3 length equals 15 residues. CDR3 coding DNA: TGCAGTGCTGGTAGGAAGCGGGAGGGTTTATACGAGCAGTACTTC. This translates into CSAGRKREGLYEQYF.

This clonotype was recorded a few times. The gene calls are TRBV4-1 and TRBJ2-1, with D possibly being TRBD2 (6 bases). V lost 8 bases to trimming and J lost 5 bases, with 22 bases between them. Germline V CDR1 and CDR2: MGHRA, YSYEKL. The CDR3 consists of 16 residues. This CDR3 is CASGVGRDHVHNEQFF. CDR3 nucleotides: TGCGCCAGCGGGGTCGGGCGGGATCACGTCCACAATGAGCAGTTCTTC.